The next 30 T cell receptor beta chains were all read from a single sample in a study of T-cell reconstitution after alpha-beta-depleted transplantation in children. Preparation of the TCRbeta library used unique molecular identifiers. TCRdb re-derived calls from the PCR reads in MiXCR, one entry per CDR3 protein. The table shows some 500,000 distinct CDR3 sequences, with around a third occurring only once. Sequencing used PBMCs from the stem cell graft donor, obtained from the stem cell graft. All receptors derive from a human donor who donated a stem cell graft to a child with aplastic anemia.

The V and J genes are TRBV6-1 and TRBJ1-2, with D unclear. CDR1 and CDR2 from the germline V gene are MNHNS and SASEGT. The CDR3 covers 16 residues. With 3 bases removed from V and 8 bases from J, the gap between germline ends came to 22 bases. CDR3 coding DNA: TGTGCCAGCAGTGATTTCGTTGGCGGGAGGGTGGAGGGCTACACCTTC. This codes for CASSDFVGGRVEGYTF.

This clonotype was observed a few times. The chain employs TRBV20-1 and TRBJ2-5; D unclear. Trimming removed 5 bases at V and 7 bases at J, with 14 bases between. The CDR3 runs 12 residues. Germline V CDR1 and CDR2: DFQATT, SNEGSKA (reference sequence). CDR3 amino acids: CSAERPDGTQYF. The DNA of the CDR3 is TGCAGTGCTGAAAGACCAGACGGGACCCAGTACTTC.

The chain joins TRBV20-1 to TRBJ2-2; the D is unclear. The CDR3 spans 14 residues. CDR1 is DFQATT, CDR2 SNEGSKA, per germline (reference sequence). V lost 2 bases to trimming and J lost 3 bases, with 10 bases between them. The CDR3 protein is CSARRSTDTGELFF. Written as DNA, the CDR3 is TGCAGTGCTAGAAGGAGTACGGACACCGGGGAGCTGTTTTTT.

This clonotype was seen a few times. The chain is built from TRBV6-5 and TRBJ2-3; TRBD2 agrees at 8 bases. V lost 3 bases, J lost 0 bases, and 11 bases stayed unmatched. The CDR3 runs 18 residues. Per germline, CDR1 MNHEY and CDR2 SVGAGI. CDR3 coding DNA: TGTGCCAGCAGTTATTTCGTTGAAGCGGGGGATAGCACAGATACGCAGTATTTT. This sequence encodes CASSYFVEAGDSTDTQYF.

The CDR3 spells CASSPDGVTLHF. The CDR3 bases are TGTGCCAGCAGCCCGGACGGGGTCACCCTCCACTTT. The chain employs TRBV28 and TRBJ1-6; D ambiguous. Per the germline V gene, CDR1 is MDHEN and CDR2 is SYDVKM. Trimming took 6 bases from V and 14 from J, leaving 14 bases between them. The length of the CDR3 is 12 residues.

This clonotype came up a few times. Relative to the germline gene, one junction end is altered; a read error may explain this. V and J are TRBV14 and TRBJ2-1; D unclear. CDR3 length equals 9 residues. Germline CDR1 SGHDN, CDR2 FVKESK. The CDR3 here is CASSYYKAF. The CDR3 coding sequence is TGTGCCAGCAGCTATTACAAGGCCTTC. Drawing the rest from reference TRBV14 and TRBJ2-1, the complete variable domain is EAGVTQFPSHSVIEKGQTVTLRCDPISGHDNLYWYRRVMGKEIKFLLHFVKESKQDESGMPNNRFLAERTGGTYSTLKVQPAELEDSGVYFCASSYYKAFGPGTRLTVL.

The chain carries TRBV27 and TRBJ1-2, with D maybe TRBD1 (5 bases). V lost 4 bases to trimming and J lost 2 bases, with 11 bases between them. CDR1 is MNHEY, CDR2 SMNVEV, per germline (reference sequence). The CDR3 has 14 residues. The CDR3 coding sequence is TGTGCCAGCAGTTCAGGACCAGGGAACTATGGCTACACCTTC. This codes for CASSSGPGNYGYTF.

This clonotype has a handful of counts. The V call is TRBV7-9, the J call TRBJ1-2; TRBD1 might be the D (5 bases). The CDR3 sequence is 13 residues long. The germline V gene has CDR1 SEHNR and CDR2 FQNEAQ (reference sequence). The germline V and J ends were trimmed by 7 bases and 6 bases, with 15 bases remaining between them. CDR3 loop: CASTRDGIDGYTF. For the CDR3, the DNA is TGTGCCAGCACCAGGGACGGAATCGATGGCTACACCTTC.

The chain joins TRBV4-1 to TRBJ2-1; the match to TRBD2 covers 9 bases. Per the germline V gene, CDR1 is MGHRA and CDR2 is YSYEKL. The CDR3 totals 15 residues. J gave up 8 bases and V 1 base, and 6 bases lay outside the gene matches. The CDR3 DNA reads as TGCGCCAGCAGCCAAGTCGCGGGAGGGAGCGATGAGCAGTTCTTC. This translates into CASSQVAGGSDEQFF.

The rearrangement uses TRBV28 and TRBJ1-4, with a tentative D call TRBD1 (6 bases). Germline values: CDR1 MDHEN, CDR2 SYDVKM. V lost 8 bases and J lost 0, with 16 bases in between. The CDR3 runs to 16 residues. Here the CDR3 reads CASGTGYFATNEKLFF. DNA of the CDR3: TGTGCCAGCGGAACAGGGTACTTTGCAACTAATGAAAAACTGTTTTTT.

This sequence joins TRBV6-5 and TRBJ2-5; no definite D call. CDR3 size: 13 residues. V was shortened by 0 bases and J by 2 bases, with 4 bases between the two germline ends. Per germline, CDR1 MNHEY and CDR2 SVGAGI. The CDR3 protein is CASSYSRQETQYF. The DNA for the CDR3 is TGTGCCAGCAGTTACTCGAGGCAAGAGACCCAGTACTTC.

V gene TRBV20-1 combines with J gene TRBJ2-7; D remains unclear. The CDR3 is made up of 11 amino acids. V was trimmed by 2 bases and J by 3 bases, leaving 5 bases between them. The germline V gene has CDR1 DFQATT and CDR2 SNEGSKA (reference sequence). The CDR3 coding sequence is TGCAGTGCTAGACCCGACTACGAGCAGTACTTC. It specifies CSARPDYEQYF.

About this clonotype itself: Germline and junction disagree at one end, which may indicate a read error. The genes are TRBV5-5 and TRBJ2-5; D remains unclear. CDR1 is SGHKS, CDR2 YYEKEE, per germline (reference sequence). The CDR3 contains 13 residues. The CDR3 DNA reads as TGTGCCAGCTGCTTGGCTCTCGAAGAGACCCAGTACTTC. Translation gives CASCLALEETQYF.

This clonotype was detected only a few times. The chain recombines TRBV7-2 with TRBJ2-2; D gene ambiguous. Per germline, CDR1 SGHTA and CDR2 FQGNSA. V dropped 1 base and J dropped 12 bases, with 9 bases sitting between them. The CDR3 spans 12 residues. CDR3 sequence: CASSLDVGKLFF. As DNA, the CDR3 is TGTGCCAGCAGCTTAGATGTGGGGAAGCTGTTTTTT. The full variable domain, its missing parts supplied by reference TRBV7-2 and TRBJ2-2, is GAGVSQSPSNKVTEKGKDVELRCDPISGHTALYWYRQSLGQGLEFLIYFQGNSAPDKSGLPSDRFSAERTGGSVSTLTIQRTQQEDSAVYLCASSLDVGKLFFGEGSRLTVL.

The chain uses TRBV6-1 and TRBJ2-1, with TRBD2 identical over 12 bases. The CDR3 consists of 15 residues. The J segment lost 9 bases and the V segment lost 2 bases, leaving 5 bases of the junction unmatched. In germline, CDR1 is MNHNS, CDR2 SASEGT. The chain's CDR3 is CASSEMASGRGEQFF. The CDR3 coding sequence is TGTGCCAGCAGTGAAATGGCTAGCGGGAGGGGTGAGCAGTTCTTC.

The sample holds a few counts of this clonotype. V usage is TRBV6-1 and J usage is TRBJ2-2; D uncertain. The CDR3 is 14 amino acids. Germline lookup yields CDR1 MNHNS and CDR2 SASEGT. V was clipped by 4 bases and J by 1 base, with 7 bases between them. The CDR3 sequence is CASSGIVNTGELFF. The DNA of the CDR3 is TGTGCCAGCAGTGGGATAGTGAACACCGGGGAGCTGTTTTTT.

This clonotype was seen at least ten times. The V call is TRBV29-1, the J call TRBJ2-7, with 8 positions matching TRBD2. The CDR3 runs to 12 residues. J gave up 6 bases and V 3 bases, and 4 bases lay outside the gene matches. Germline lookup yields CDR1 SQVTM and CDR2 ANQGSEA. The CDR3 region has the DNA TGCAGCGTTGACGCGGGGGGTTTCGAGCAGTACTTC. Translated: CSVDAGGFEQYF.

J is TRBJ1-6 and V is TRBV4-3, with D possibly being TRBD1 (5 bases). With 0 bases removed from V and 5 bases from J, the gap between germline ends came to 14 bases. The CDR3 is 17 residues long. The germline CDR1 and CDR2 sequences are LGHNA and YSLEER. The chain's CDR3 is CASSQDLAGRNNSPLHF. CDR3 coding DNA: TGCGCCAGCAGCCAAGATCTGGCAGGGAGGAATAATTCACCCCTCCACTTT.

CDR3 sequence: CASSFDQLAGAYEQYF. CDR3 sequence (DNA): TGTGCCAGCAGCTTCGACCAACTAGCGGGTGCTTACGAGCAGTACTTC. The V gene is TRBV7-2, the J gene TRBJ2-7; TRBD2 matches 9 bases. The CDR3 extends over 16 amino acids. Trimming at V came to 3 bases and at J to 4 bases, leaving 10 bases not matched to a gene. Germline CDR1 reads SGHTA; CDR2 reads FQGNSA.

The V call is TRBV20-1, the J call TRBJ2-7, with 12 bases that match TRBD2. V trimming: 3 bases; J trimming: 0 bases; junction bases outside the gene matches: 6. In germline, CDR1 is DFQATT, CDR2 SNEGSKA (reference sequence). The CDR3 spans 16 residues. CDR3 bases: TGCAGTGCTAGTCTAGCGGGAGGGAAGAGCTCCTACGAGCAGTACTTC. This translates into CSASLAGGKSSYEQYF.

This clonotype occurred a few times. J is TRBJ1-2 and V is TRBV3-1; D remains unclear. This CDR3 has 14 amino acids. The V gene lost 7 bases and the J gene lost 5 bases, with 17 bases spanning the gap. Per the germline V gene, CDR1 is LGHDT and CDR2 is YNNKEL (reference sequence). CDR3 sequence reads: CASIHTPGRYGYTF. DNA of the CDR3: TGTGCCAGCATCCATACCCCTGGGAGATATGGCTACACCTTC.

This chain uses TRBV11-2 with TRBJ2-1; D gene uncertain. Trimming took 0 bases from V and 14 from J, leaving 5 bases between them. This CDR3 has 10 amino acids. Per the germline V gene, CDR1 is SGHAT and CDR2 is FQNNGV. The CDR3: CASSLDAEFF. CDR3 DNA sequence: TGTGCCAGCAGCTTAGATGCAGAGTTCTTC.

This sequence joins TRBV19 and TRBJ2-2; D is perhaps TRBD2 (6 bases). This CDR3 is 22 amino acids long. The germline CDR1 and CDR2 sequences are LNHDA and SQIVND (reference sequence). Trimming removed 6 bases at V and 7 bases at J, with 39 bases between. CDR3 residues: CASSLLGGTEERPLVRVGELFF. CDR3 sequence (DNA): TGTGCCAGTAGCCTTCTAGGAGGGACTGAGGAACGCCCTTTGGTCCGGGTCGGGGAGCTGTTTTTT.

This clonotype was counted only a few times. V gene TRBV7-2 combines with J gene TRBJ1-2; D uncertain. This CDR3 is 13 amino acids long. The germline V gene encodes CDR1 SGHTA and CDR2 FQGNSA. The V end lost 4 bases, the J end lost 8 bases, and 14 bases lay between the germline ends. The DNA for the CDR3 is TGTGCCAGCAGCTCCCAATTAACGACCGGCTACACCTTC. The encoded protein is CASSSQLTTGYTF.

This chain connects TRBV7-2 to TRBJ2-5; 9 nucleotides align to TRBD2. Germline V gene data show CDR1 as SGHTA and CDR2 as FQGNSA. The V and J ends lost 5 bases and 4 bases, in that order; junction bases with no gene match: 8. The CDR3 runs to 15 residues. For the CDR3, the DNA is TGTGCCAGCAGCACCCGGGGACTAGCATCAGAGACCCAGTACTTC. This codes for CASSTRGLASETQYF.

This clonotype was observed a few times. V usage is TRBV20-1 and J usage is TRBJ1-1, with D perhaps TRBD1 (5 bases). The V gene lost 0 bases and the J gene lost 4 bases, with 12 bases spanning the gap. The germline gives CDR1 DFQATT, CDR2 SNEGSKA (reference sequence). The CDR3 consists of 14 residues. The CDR3 DNA sequence: TGCAGTGCTAGAGACCCGGGGGTCCTCACTGAAGCTTTCTTT. It codes for CSARDPGVLTEAFF.

This clonotype was seen a handful of times. The chain employs TRBV10-3 and TRBJ1-1, with D maybe TRBD1 (5 bases). Between the trimmed V and J ends, which lost 2 bases and 4 bases, there was a span of 11 bases. The CDR3 is 14 amino acids. Germline lookup yields CDR1 ENHRY and CDR2 SYGVKD. CDR3 protein: CAISELDGGTEAFF. In nucleotides, the CDR3 is TGTGCCATCAGTGAGCTTGACGGGGGCACTGAAGCTTTCTTT.

There are a few counts of this clonotype. V and J are TRBV6-5 and TRBJ1-2; D is possibly TRBD1 (6 bases). Trimming shortened V by 1 base and J by 2 bases, and 11 bases separated the two germline ends. From germline, CDR1 is MNHEY and CDR2 SVGAGI. This CDR3 comprises 15 residues. In DNA form, the CDR3 reads TGTGCCAGCAGTTACTACTCTACAGGGAACTATGGCTACACCTTC. Protein sequence: CASSYYSTGNYGYTF.

The chain links TRBV11-1 to TRBJ2-4; D unresolved. The CDR3 runs 12 residues. Germline V gives CDR1 SGHAT, CDR2 FQDESV (reference sequence). With 5 bases removed from V and 1 base from J, the gap between germline ends came to 3 bases. The CDR3 loop reads CASSRAKNIQYF. The CDR3 coding sequence is TGTGCCAGCAGCCGCGCCAAAAACATTCAGTACTTC.

This clonotype showed up just a few times. The V call is TRBV7-8, the J call TRBJ1-2; 7 bases agree with TRBD1. The CDR3 totals 14 residues. Germline-derived CDR1 and CDR2 are SGHVS and FQNEAQ. J lost 8 bases, V lost 5 bases, and 11 bases had no gene match. The CDR3 sequence is CASSETGVGVGYTF. In DNA form, the CDR3 reads TGTGCCAGCAGCGAAACAGGGGTCGGAGTGGGCTACACCTTC.